This T cell receptor (beta chain) came from a study of blood T cell repertoires in COVID-19. This CDR3 spans 13 amino acids. Germline-derived CDR1 and CDR2 are SQVTM and ANQGSEA. V dropped 2 bases and J dropped 5; count of bases not matched to a gene: 2. As originally analysed: How many nucleated cells were present was estimated from reference gene primer amplification. Sequencing was performed with immunoSEQ multiplex PCR; in TCRdb, only in-frame clones are kept and a portion is missing. V and J calls and clone size follow that table, whereas D and trimming were derived from the DNA. The table shows around 30,000 clones, with roughly 87% occurring only once. As regards this clone: This same CDR3 is encoded by further DNA sequences in the sample.

This receptor was taken from a woman in her sixties with active COVID-19. Sequenced material: peripheral blood. The rearrangement links TRBV29-1 to TRBJ2-7; TRBD1 matches at 11 bases. The CDR3 DNA follows: TGCAGCGTTGAACGGGACAGGGGGAACGAGCAGTACTTC. The encoded protein is CSVERDRGNEQYF.